This entry lists 10 T cell receptor beta chains sequenced from one sample in a study of cytomegalovirus exposure and HLA in healthy donors. PCR primers comprised 60 Vbeta and 13 Jbeta primers. Measured with immunoSEQ multiplex PCR; TCRdb has only the in-frame clones, and not every one. This sample has roughly 120,000 clones, with approximately 80% found just once. Material for sequencing was PBMCs. Every receptor here comes from a woman between 25 and 40 years old in good health and CMV-seronegative.

V gene TRBV6-5 combines with J gene TRBJ2-5; D possibly corresponds to TRBD2 (5 bases). Germline V gene sequence: CDR1 MNHEY, CDR2 SVGAGI. The CDR3 is made up of 14 amino acids. V lost 5 bases and J 5 bases, leaving 15 bases between the germline ends. The DNA of the CDR3 is TGTGCCAGCAGTGGTGCGAGGGCCTTGGAGACCCAGTACTTC. It codes for CASSGARALETQYF.

This chain connects TRBV27 to TRBJ1-2, with D perhaps TRBD1 (5 bases). The CDR3 has 13 residues. Per germline, CDR1 MNHEY and CDR2 SMNVEV (reference sequence). V lost 10 bases and J 3 bases, leaving 15 bases between the germline ends. This CDR3 reads CATGGTADYGYTF. The CDR3 nucleotides read TGTGCCACCGGAGGGACCGCAGACTATGGCTACACCTTC.

This clone came up a few times. This sequence joins TRBV6-1 and TRBJ1-1; the match to TRBD1 covers 8 bases. The CDR3 contains 14 residues. CDR1 is MNHNS, CDR2 SASEGT, per germline. After removal of 5 bases from V and 5 bases from J, the junction contained 7 bases not matched to a gene. The CDR3 nucleotides are TGTGCCAGCAGTCCCGACAGGGGTTCTACTGAAGCTTTCTTT. Translation: CASSPDRGSTEAFF.

The rearrangement uses TRBV5-4 and TRBJ2-7; D remains unclear. The CDR3 length is 13 residues. Germline V gene sequence: CDR1 SGHNT, CDR2 YYREEE (reference sequence). Trimming left V 3 bases short and J 2 bases short, with 9 bases between. CDR3 loop: CASSSLQAYEQYF. As DNA, the CDR3 is TGTGCCAGCAGCTCCCTCCAGGCCTACGAGCAGTACTTC.

CDR3 loop: CASSLEHLNTEAFF. CDR3 DNA sequence: TGCGCCAGCAGCTTGGAACATTTGAACACTGAAGCTTTCTTT. V gene TRBV5-1 combines with J gene TRBJ1-1; D unresolved. The CDR3 covers 14 residues. Trimming cost V 0 bases and J 0 bases, with 6 bases left between them. Germline CDR1 SGHRS, CDR2 YFSETQ. Full variable domain (missing parts from reference TRBV5-1 and TRBJ1-1): KAGVTQTPRYLIKTRGQQVTLSCSPISGHRSVSWYQQTPGQGLQFLFEYFSETQRNKGNFPGRFSGRQFSNSRSEMNVSTLELGDSALYLCASSLEHLNTEAFFGQGTRLTVV.

V gene TRBV28 combines with J gene TRBJ2-1; 8 bases map to TRBD2. There are 14 residues in the CDR3. Per germline, CDR1 MDHEN and CDR2 SYDVKM. V dropped 7 bases and J dropped 3; count of bases not matched to a gene: 5. This CDR3 is CASTEAGDYNEQFF. The CDR3 nucleotides read TGTGCCAGCACCGAAGCGGGAGACTACAATGAGCAGTTCTTC.

This clone was counted once. This chain uses TRBV18 with TRBJ2-7; 7 nucleotides agree with TRBD2. The germline CDR1 and CDR2 sequences are KGHSH and LQKENI. V trimming: 3 bases; J trimming: 4 bases; junction bases outside the gene matches: 6. The CDR3 runs 14 residues. CDR3 protein: CASSPSGGRYEQYF. In nucleotides, the CDR3 is TGTGCCAGCTCACCGTCTGGCGGGAGATACGAGCAGTACTTC.

The CDR3 spells CASSLAPGQSYNSPLHF. For the CDR3, the DNA is TGTGCCAGCAGCTTAGCTCCAGGGCAATCCTATAATTCACCCCTCCACTTT. V gene TRBV7-9 combines with J gene TRBJ1-6, with D possibly being TRBD1 (5 bases). This CDR3 region has 17 residues. The germline CDR1 and CDR2 sequences are SEHNR and FQNEAQ (reference sequence). The V and J ends lost 0 bases and 1 base respectively, with 10 bases between them.

CDR3 region: CASSPQGGEQYF. CDR3 DNA: TGCGCCAGCAGCCCCCAAGGGGGTGAGCAGTACTTC. This rearrangement joins TRBV5-1 to TRBJ2-7, with D possibly being TRBD1 (6 bases). V gave up 4 bases and J gave up 7 bases, with 12 bases separating them. CDR1 SGHRS and CDR2 YFSETQ come from the germline V gene. The CDR3 is 12 residues long.

This clone has just one count. This chain uses TRBV5-1 with TRBJ1-1; D not certain. V lost 3 bases and J 10 bases, leaving 19 bases between the germline ends. CDR3 length: 14 residues. CDR1 SGHRS and CDR2 YFSETQ come from the germline V gene. The CDR3 bases are TGCGCCAGCAGCTCGACCACGGACTGGCTGAGAGCTTTCTTT. Amino acid sequence: CASSSTTDWLRAFF. Full variable domain (outside the CDR3, taken from reference TRBV5-1 and TRBJ1-1): KAGVTQTPRYLIKTRGQQVTLSCSPISGHRSVSWYQQTPGQGLQFLFEYFSETQRNKGNFPGRFSGRQFSNSRSEMNVSTLELGDSALYLCASSSTTDWLRAFFGQGTRLTVV.